Sequencing of this T cell receptor beta chain was carried out in a study of Tregs in tolerant kidney transplant recipients. Unstimulated Tregs (CD4+CD25+CD127-) and CD4+CD25- non-Tregs were sorted from PBMCs. This clone was detected only a few times. This table comes from immunoSEQ multiplex PCR, and its TCRdb copy is limited to in-frame clones, with some not included. The profile shows roughly 45,000 clones, 75% to 95% of them singletons. V shed 7 bases and J 10 bases; nucleotides not matched to a gene: 10. The CDR3 sequence is 13 residues long. Germline loops: CDR1 MNHNS, CDR2 SASEGT. J is TRBJ1-1 and V is TRBV6-1; the match to TRBD1 covers 9 bases. The clonotype originates from a human donor in good health. Sequenced sample: Tregs from blood. The CDR3 DNA follows: TGTGCCAGCATTAGCGACAGGGGGAGGGGAGCTTTCTTT. It codes for CASISDRGRGAFF.